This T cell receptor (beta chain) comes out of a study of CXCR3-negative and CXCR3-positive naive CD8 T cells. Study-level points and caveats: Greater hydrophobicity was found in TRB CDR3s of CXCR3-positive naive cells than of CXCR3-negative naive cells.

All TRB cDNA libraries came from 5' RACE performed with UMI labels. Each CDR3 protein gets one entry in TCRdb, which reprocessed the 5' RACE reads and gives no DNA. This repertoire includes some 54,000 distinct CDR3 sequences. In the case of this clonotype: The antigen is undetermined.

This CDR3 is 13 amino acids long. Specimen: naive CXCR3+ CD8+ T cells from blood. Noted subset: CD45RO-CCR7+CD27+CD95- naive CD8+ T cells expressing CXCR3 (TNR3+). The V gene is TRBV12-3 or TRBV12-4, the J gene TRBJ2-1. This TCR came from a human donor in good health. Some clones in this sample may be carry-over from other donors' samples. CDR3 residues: CASSSVGYNEQFF.